These 31 T cell receptor beta chains came from one sample sequenced in a study of shared clonotypes between healthy human individuals. TCRdb keeps only in-frame clones here, not all; method: immunoSEQ multiplex PCR. The repertoire holds about 980,000 clones, with more than 75% as singletons. The specimen sequenced was memory CD4+ T cells sorted from blood. Subset reported: CD45RA-negative fraction. These receptors all stem from a man between 18 and 29 years old in good health.

V and J are TRBV7-8 and TRBJ2-7; the match to TRBD1 covers 8 bases. Germline trimming cut 3 bases from V and 0 bases from J; bases unmatched to any gene: 7. Per the germline V gene, CDR1 is SGHVS and CDR2 is FQNEAQ. This CDR3 is built from 16 residues. The CDR3 DNA reads as TGTGCCAGCAGCTTCCTTCCGGGACAGGACTCCTACGAGCAGTACTTC. Its translation: CASSFLPGQDSYEQYF.

The chain carries TRBV20-1 and TRBJ2-5, with D possibly being TRBD1 or TRBD2 (5 bases each). The CDR3 sequence is 11 residues long. The germline V gene encodes CDR1 DFQATT and CDR2 SNEGSKA (reference sequence). V lost 2 bases to trimming and J lost 5 bases, with 6 bases between them. The CDR3: CSARWGETQYF. Written as DNA, the CDR3 is TGCAGTGCTAGATGGGGGGAGACCCAGTACTTC.

The V call is TRBV11-2, the J call TRBJ2-2; TRBD2 agrees at 10 bases. CDR3 length: 16 amino acids. Trimming took 5 bases from V and 1 from J; bases not matched to a gene: 4. Per germline, CDR1 SGHAT and CDR2 FQNNGV. CDR3 nucleotides: TGTGCCAGCAGCACCTTAGCGGGGGGGAACACCGGGGAGCTGTTTTTT. It is translated as CASSTLAGGNTGELFF.

This clone was counted only a few times. The chain recombines TRBV6-5 with TRBJ1-2; 7 nucleotides agree with TRBD1. With V trimmed by 6 bases and J by 4 bases, 5 bases remained unmatched. Germline V lookup: CDR1 MNHEY, CDR2 SVGAGI. CDR3 length: 13 amino acids. The CDR3 sequence: CASSPRDSYGYTF. CDR3 sequence (DNA): TGTGCCAGCAGCCCTCGGGACAGCTATGGCTACACCTTC.

The V call is TRBV5-6, the J call TRBJ2-6; D gene ambiguous. This CDR3 has 14 residues. In germline, CDR1 is SGHDT, CDR2 YYEEEE. The V and J ends lost 4 bases and 0 bases respectively, with 5 bases between them. CDR3 loop: CASSGLSGANVLTF. In DNA, the CDR3 is TGTGCCAGCAGCGGGCTCTCTGGGGCCAACGTCCTGACTTTC.

The rearrangement uses TRBV7-9 and TRBJ2-1; unclear D gene. The CDR3 runs to 12 residues. Trimming took 1 base from V and 10 from J, leaving 8 bases between them. Looked up from germline, CDR1 is SEHNR and CDR2 is FQNEAQ (reference sequence). As DNA, the CDR3 is TGTGCCAGCAGCTTAGAGGGTCACGAGCAGTTCTTC. It translates to CASSLEGHEQFF. The full variable domain, completed using reference TRBV7-9 and TRBJ2-1, is DTGVSQNPRHKITKRGQNVTFRCDPISEHNRLYWYRQTLGQGPEFLTYFQNEAQLEKSRLLSDRFSAERPKGSFSTLEIQRTEQGDSAMYLCASSLEGHEQFFGPGTRLTVL.

The J gene is TRBJ2-5, the V gene TRBV5-1; a possible D gene is TRBD1 (5 bases). The ends were cut back, 2 bases at V and 5 bases at J, with 10 bases in the middle. Germline V gene data show CDR1 as SGHRS and CDR2 as YFSETQ. This CDR3 is 13 amino acids long. The CDR3 here is CASSFPGLETQYF. CDR3 coding DNA: TGCGCCAGCAGCTTCCCAGGGCTGGAGACCCAGTACTTC.

The CDR3 DNA sequence: TGTGCCAGCAGTGTGGTAGCGGGAGGGACCGGGGAGCTGTTTTTT. Translation: CASSVVAGGTGELFF. This sequence joins TRBV2 and TRBJ2-2; 11 nucleotides line up with TRBD2. V dropped 4 bases and J dropped 5; count of bases not matched to a gene: 3. Germline lookup yields CDR1 SNHLY and CDR2 FYNNEI. The CDR3 is 15 amino acids.

This clone was found many times. The V call is TRBV6-1, the J call TRBJ2-7, with D perhaps matching TRBD1 (5 bases). CDR1 is MNHNS and CDR2 is SASEGT in the germline V gene. The CDR3 extends over 12 amino acids. Trimming shortened V by 3 bases and J by 3 bases, and 6 bases separated the two germline ends. The CDR3 loop is CASSEGLYEQYF. CDR3 nucleotide sequence: TGTGCCAGCAGTGAGGGGCTCTACGAGCAGTACTTC.

The V gene is TRBV11-2, the J gene TRBJ1-2, with TRBD1 matching over 7 bases. Germline values: CDR1 SGHAT, CDR2 FQNNGV. CDR3 length equals 18 residues. The J segment lost 4 bases and the V segment lost 5 bases, leaving 19 bases of the junction unmatched. The CDR3 sequence: CASSPRGRGSGYLYGYTF. The CDR3 region has the DNA TGTGCCAGCAGCCCAAGGGGGCGGGGCTCAGGCTACCTCTATGGCTACACCTTC.

About this clone: Other nucleotide sequences from this sample produce the same CDR3. The chain joins TRBV7-2 to TRBJ1-4, with TRBD1 as a possible D gene (5 bases). Trimming removed 5 bases at V and 2 bases at J, with 6 bases between. CDR1 and CDR2 from the germline V gene are SGHTA and FQGNSA. This CDR3 is built from 13 residues. As DNA, the CDR3 is TGTGCCAGCAGCCGGGGGACTAATGAAAAACTGTTTTTT. Amino acids: CASSRGTNEKLFF.

The sample holds a few counts of this clone. The sample has other DNA sequences that encode this CDR3 too. This rearrangement joins TRBV6-1 to TRBJ1-2; the D gene is possibly TRBD1 (6 bases). CDR3 length: 13 residues. Germline V lookup: CDR1 MNHNS, CDR2 SASEGT. V lost 5 bases and J lost 2, with 9 bases in between. The CDR3 nucleotides read TGTGCCAGCAGTCCAACAGGGAACTATGGCTACACCTTC. Residues: CASSPTGNYGYTF.

The rearrangement joins TRBV6-5 to TRBJ2-7; a weak D match, TRBD1 (5 bases). Germline V lookup: CDR1 MNHEY, CDR2 SVGAGI. The CDR3 is made up of 15 amino acids. Between the trimmed V and J ends, which lost 0 bases and 4 bases, there was a span of 13 bases. CDR3 coding DNA: TGTGCCAGCAGTTACTCGATCTTGGACATATACGAGCAGTACTTC. This encodes CASSYSILDIYEQYF.

The chain combines TRBV9 with TRBJ2-3; D is possibly TRBD2 (5 bases). Looked up from germline, CDR1 is SGDLS and CDR2 is YYNGEE. This CDR3 has 14 residues. V lost 0 bases and J lost 5, with 10 bases in between. CDR3 nucleotides: TGTGCCAGCAGCGTAGACCGAGGGAAAGATACGCAGTATTTT. Its translation: CASSVDRGKDTQYF.

V usage is TRBV18 and J usage is TRBJ1-4, with D possibly TRBD1 on 5 matching bases. V was cut by 6 bases and J by 3 bases, with 17 bases left in between. The germline CDR1 and CDR2 sequences are KGHSH and LQKENI. The length of the CDR3 is 16 residues. The DNA for the CDR3 is TGTGCCAGCTCCCCTCTCGGGGCAGCCGCTAATGAAAAACTGTTTTTT. Its protein is CASSPLGAAANEKLFF. The full variable domain, completed using reference TRBV18 and TRBJ1-4, is NAGVMQNPRHLVRRRGQEARLRCSPMKGHSHVYWYRQLPEEGLKFMVYLQKENIIDESGMPKERFSAEFPKEGPSILRIQQVVRGDSAAYFCASSPLGAAANEKLFFGSGTQLSVL.

The chain has TRBV6-1 and TRBJ2-3; perhaps TRBD2 as D (6 bases). The V end was cut by 2 bases, the J end by 0 bases, with 12 bases between. Germline CDR1 MNHNS, CDR2 SASEGT. This CDR3 is built from 16 residues. The CDR3 protein is CASSERDFFSTDTQYF. The CDR3 DNA sequence: TGTGCCAGCAGTGAACGGGACTTCTTTAGCACAGATACGCAGTATTTT.

Notes on this clone: At the DNA level, this CDR3 is encoded by other sequences in the same sample as well. V and J are TRBV7-2 and TRBJ1-2; D is possibly TRBD1 (5 bases). Per germline, CDR1 SGHTA and CDR2 FQGNSA. The CDR3 totals 13 residues. V lost 0 bases, J lost 7 bases, and 9 bases lay in between. CDR3 region: CASSLAREGGYTF. CDR3 coding DNA: TGTGCCAGCAGCTTAGCCAGGGAGGGTGGCTACACCTTC. The full variable domain, its missing parts supplied by reference TRBV7-2 and TRBJ1-2, is GAGVSQSPSNKVTEKGKDVELRCDPISGHTALYWYRQSLGQGLEFLIYFQGNSAPDKSGLPSDRFSAERTGGSVSTLTIQRTQQEDSAVYLCASSLAREGGYTFGSGTRLTVV.

For this clone: This sample also contains other DNA sequences that code for the same CDR3. CDR3 DNA sequence: TGTGCCAGCTCACCACCAGGGGGCACAGATACGCAGTATTTT. Translation: CASSPPGGTDTQYF. The chain carries TRBV18 and TRBJ2-3; D may be TRBD1 (5 bases). The CDR3 contains 14 residues. Trimming took 0 bases from V and 1 from J, leaving 5 bases between them. Germline lookup yields CDR1 KGHSH and CDR2 LQKENI.

The chain recombines TRBV25-1 with TRBJ1-5; D gene unclear. Germline CDR1 is MGHDK and CDR2 is SYGVNS. The CDR3 length is 14 residues. V was clipped by 0 bases and J by 6 bases, with 9 bases between them. The DNA of the CDR3 is TGTGCCAGCAGTGAATATTACTTTTCTCAGCCCCAGCATTTT. It is translated as CASSEYYFSQPQHF.

The V and J genes are TRBV30 and TRBJ1-2, with unresolved D. The V end was cut by 7 bases, the J end by 1 base, with 16 bases between. Germline loops: CDR1 GTSNPN, CDR2 SVGIG (reference sequence). This CDR3 has 14 residues. The CDR3 protein is CAFPLPGSNYGYTF. The DNA of the CDR3 is TGTGCCTTCCCCCTCCCGGGTAGTAACTATGGCTACACCTTC.

This sequence joins TRBV7-2 and TRBJ2-3; tentatively, D is TRBD2 (6 bases). The CDR3 sequence is 15 residues long. The germline V gene has CDR1 SGHTA and CDR2 FQGNSA. The V gene lost 5 bases and the J gene lost 4 bases, with 16 bases spanning the gap. In DNA form, the CDR3 reads TGTGCCAGCAGCCCCCGGGTCCCGGGGGCAGATACGCAGTATTTT. This translates into CASSPRVPGADTQYF.

The chain couples TRBV21-1 to TRBJ2-7; TRBD2 is the table's D call and was not checked against the DNA. TRBV21-1 is noted as a pseudogene. The CDR3 is made up of 11 amino acids. The CDR3 spells CAREDSYEQYF. CDR3 nucleotides: TGTGCCAGGGAGGACTCCTACGAGCAGTACTTC.

The rearrangement uses TRBV19 and TRBJ2-2, with D unclear. Per germline, CDR1 LNHDA and CDR2 SQIVND (reference sequence). The CDR3 consists of 12 residues. Trimming cost V 1 base and J 7 bases, with 4 bases left between them. The CDR3 DNA follows: TGTGCCAGTAGTATAGTCGGCGGGGAGCTGTTTTTT. Protein: CASSIVGGELFF. The whole variable domain, remainder taken from reference TRBV19 and TRBJ2-2, is DGGITQSPKYLFRKEGQNVTLSCEQNLNHDAMYWYRQDPGQGLRLIYYSQIVNDFQKGDIAEGYSVSREKKESFPLTVTSAQKNPTAFYLCASSIVGGELFFGEGSRLTVL.

This clone showed up just a few times. This sequence joins TRBV7-9 and TRBJ2-1, with D uncertain. Germline CDR1 and CDR2: SEHNR and FQNEAQ (reference sequence). Deletions cut 5 bases from V and 13 bases from J, with 21 bases between. This CDR3 comprises 14 residues. CDR3 loop: CASSEARETPTQFF. CDR3 in DNA: TGTGCCAGCAGCGAAGCTAGGGAAACACCGACCCAGTTCTTC.

The count of this clone is one. The genes are TRBV6-1 and TRBJ2-1; 7 positions match TRBD2. The germline CDR1 and CDR2 sequences are MNHNS and SASEGT. Trimming took 4 bases from V and 9 from J; bases not matched to a gene: 15. The CDR3 covers 16 residues. CDR3 nucleotides: TGTGCCAGCAGTGGAGCGGGAACGTCTCCCGGCCTTGAGCAGTTCTTC. This codes for CASSGAGTSPGLEQFF.

This clone has a handful of counts. The chain couples TRBV2 to TRBJ2-3; 7 bases are a match to TRBD2. The CDR3 spans 15 residues. V lost 5 bases, J lost 0 bases, and 5 bases stayed unmatched. Germline CDR1 SNHLY, CDR2 FYNNEI. CDR3 amino acids: CASSIAGSSTDTQYF. The CDR3 DNA sequence: TGTGCCAGCAGTATAGCGGGCTCTAGCACAGATACGCAGTATTTT.

This chain joins TRBV11-2 and TRBJ2-5, with D unresolved. Germline lookup yields CDR1 SGHAT and CDR2 FQNNGV. This CDR3 contains 11 residues. With 5 bases removed from V and 5 bases from J, the gap between germline ends came to 6 bases. CDR3 DNA: TGTGCCAGCAGCCGCACGGAGACCCAGTACTTC. Translated: CASSRTETQYF.

The chain joins TRBV28 to TRBJ1-4; no clear D gene. Germline V CDR1 and CDR2: MDHEN, SYDVKM. The CDR3 has 12 residues. Trimming took off 8 bases at V and 5 bases at J, with 9 bases between the two ends. The CDR3 region has the DNA TGTGCCAGCGGCCTGGGAAATGAAAAACTGTTTTTT. Protein product: CASGLGNEKLFF.

The V gene is TRBV9, the J gene TRBJ2-2; 7 bases are a match to TRBD1. This CDR3 contains 16 residues. J gave up 1 base and V 2 bases, and 5 bases lay outside the gene matches. Germline CDR1 reads SGDLS; CDR2 reads YYNGEE. The CDR3 spells CASSVLDRRNTGELFF. For the CDR3, the DNA is TGTGCCAGCAGCGTCCTGGACAGGAGGAACACCGGGGAGCTGTTTTTT.

The rearrangement joins TRBV9 to TRBJ2-1; D ambiguous. The germline V gene encodes CDR1 SGDLS and CDR2 YYNGEE. Trimming removed 0 bases at V and 10 bases at J, with 5 bases between. The CDR3 totals 11 residues. CDR3 in amino acids: CASSVGIEQFF. Here the CDR3 DNA reads TGTGCCAGCAGCGTAGGCATAGAGCAGTTCTTC.

V and J are TRBV6-8 and TRBJ2-5; tentative D call: TRBD1 (5 bases). V lost 6 bases to trimming and J lost 1 base, with 24 bases between them. CDR1 MNHGY and CDR2 SAAAGT come from the germline V gene. The CDR3 extends over 18 amino acids. CDR3 residues: CASSKSAVFGQGQETQYF. The CDR3 nucleotides are TGTGCCAGCAGCAAGTCCGCCGTTTTCGGCCAGGGCCAAGAGACCCAGTACTTC.